These T cell receptor beta chains were read from a single sample in a study of blood T cells in healthy people across ages. One entry per CDR3 protein results from TCRdb running MiXCR on the 5' RACE reads. The sample carries more than 1,400,000 distinct CDR3 sequences, 42% recorded once. The sequencing input was blood. These TCRs come from a woman under 30 in good health. CDR3s include the opening cysteine and the closing phenylalanine or tryptophan. D genes are given only for firm matches. Clone sizes are given selectively: once, few, many, or a class where the clone is expanded.

TRBJ2-7 | TRBD2 | TRBV20-1 | many | 15 | CSASQLAGQKDEQYF | TGCAGTGCTAGCCAACTAGCGGGACAGAAGGACGAGCAGTACTTC
TRBJ2-5 | - | TRBV4-2 | - | 16 | CASCQVGMAGRETQYF | TGTGCCAGCTGCCAAGTCGGTATGGCAGGGAGAGAGACCCAGTACTTC
TRBJ2-3 | - | TRBV6-2/TRBV6-3 | few | 16 | CASRPGGRTVTDTQYF | TGTGCCAGCAGGCCTGGCGGCCGGACGGTGACAGATACGCAGTATTTT
TRBJ1-4 | TRBD1 | TRBV20-1 | once | 17 | CSATGLDTGGGGEKLFF | TGCAGTGCTACCGGTCTCGACACAGGGGGCGGTGGTGAAAAACTGTTTTTT
TRBJ2-3 | - | TRBV7-8 | - | 17 | CASSLGGTTQGTDTQYF | TGTGCCAGCAGCTTAGGTGGGACGACGCAGGGCACAGATACGCAGTATTTT
TRBJ2-1 | TRBD2 | TRBV6-1 | - | 15 | CASWGTSGSYNEQFF | TGTGCCAGTTGGGGAACTAGCGGGTCCTACAATGAGCAGTTCTTC
TRBJ2-5 | - | TRBV7-3 | - | 16 | CASSLMGGLNPETQYF | TGTGCCAGCAGCTTAATGGGGGGCCTTAATCCCGAGACCCAGTACTTC
TRBJ1-5 | TRBD1 | TRBV12-3/TRBV12-4 | - | 15 | CASSLGQGANQPQHF | TGTGCCAGCAGTTTAGGACAGGGGGCCAATCAGCCCCAGCATTTT
TRBJ1-4 | - | TRBV4-1 | - | 16 | CASTHPLGGRDEKLFF | TGCGCCAGCACCCACCCCCTGGGGGGGAGGGATGAAAAACTGTTTTTT
TRBJ2-5 | - | TRBV29-1 | - | 14 | CSVDKGSLYNEQYF | TGCAGCGTTGATAAAGGGTCGTTATACAATGAGCAGTACTTC
TRBJ2-3 | - | TRBV28 | few | 17 | CASSRPTSPKFTDTQYF | TGTGCCAGCAGTCGCCCCACTAGCCCAAAATTCACAGATACGCAGTATTTT
TRBJ2-2 | - | TRBV6-5 | - | 16 | CASLPFGAPNTGELFF | TGTGCCAGTCTCCCGTTTGGGGCGCCGAACACCGGGGAGCTGTTTTTT
TRBJ1-2 | - | TRBV6-2/TRBV6-3 | - | 11 | CASSFDRDYTF | TGTGCCAGCAGTTTCGACCGGGACTACACCTTC
TRBJ2-5 | - | TRBV25-1 | - | 16 | CASSEYRHGSRETQYF | TGTGCCAGCAGTGAATATCGACATGGGTCACGGGAGACCCAGTACTTC
TRBJ1-1 | - | TRBV13 | - | 15 | CASSLWSSLDTEAFF | TGTGCCAGCAGCTTGTGGTCCAGCTTAGACACTGAAGCTTTCTTT
TRBJ1-5 | - | TRBV12-5 | - | 16 | CASGLYRPDSNQPQHF | TGTGCTAGTGGTTTGTACCGTCCCGATAGCAATCAGCCCCAGCATTTT
TRBJ1-1 | - | TRBV6-5 | - | 14 | CASRKTVMNTEAFF | TGTGCCAGCAGAAAGACAGTCATGAACACTGAAGCTTTCTTT
TRBJ2-7 | TRBD1 | TRBV6-4 | - | 13 | CASYGTVRYEQYF | TGTGCCAGCTACGGGACAGTCCGATACGAGCAGTACTTC
TRBJ2-1 | - | TRBV10-3 | - | 16 | CAISGLAPSNYNEQFF | TGTGCCATCAGTGGTTTAGCCCCTTCTAATTACAATGAGCAGTTCTTC
TRBJ2-1 | TRBD2 | TRBV2 | - | 17 | CASRGSGRRYGDNEQFF | TGTGCCAGCAGGGGAAGCGGGAGGAGGTACGGAGACAATGAGCAGTTCTTC
TRBJ2-1 | - | TRBV12-3/TRBV12-4 | - | 14 | CASSFVGAGGEQFF | TGTGCCAGCAGTTTTGTGGGGGCGGGTGGTGAGCAGTTCTTC
TRBJ2-2 | - | TRBV12-3/TRBV12-4 | few | 12 | CASSFEGVRLFF | TGTGCCAGCAGTTTTGAGGGAGTTAGGCTGTTTTTT
TRBJ2-7 | - | TRBV27 | - | 15 | CASGSLGRVQGEQYF | TGTGCCAGCGGATCCTTAGGGCGGGTCCAAGGCGAGCAGTACTTC
TRBJ2-2 | - | TRBV12-3/TRBV12-4 | - | 15 | CASSYAPGGTGELFF | TGTGCCAGCAGTTACGCGCCCGGGGGAACCGGGGAGCTGTTTTTT
TRBJ2-5 | TRBD2 | TRBV4-1 | - | 18 | CASSQDFLAGGIQETQYF | TGCGCCAGCAGCCAAGATTTCCTAGCGGGGGGAATACAAGAGACCCAGTACTTC
TRBJ1-2 | TRBD1 | TRBV3-1 | - | 16 | CASSHRDRQEGYGYTF | TGTGCCAGCAGCCACCGGGACAGACAAGAGGGCTATGGCTACACCTTC
TRBJ2-7 | - | TRBV29-1 | - | 14 | CSVRAQNDVDEQYF | TGCAGCGTGAGGGCGCAGAACGACGTCGACGAGCAGTACTTC
TRBJ2-1 | TRBD2 | TRBV11-2 | few | 15 | CASSLSLAGDNEQFF | TGTGCCAGCAGCTTATCCTTAGCGGGGGACAATGAGCAGTTCTTC
TRBJ1-1 | - | TRBV12-3/TRBV12-4 | few | 15 | CASRGSGGPNTEAFF | TGTGCCAGCAGAGGATCCGGGGGCCCGAACACTGAAGCTTTCTTT
TRBJ2-7 | TRBD2 | TRBV12-3/TRBV12-4 | few | 15 | CASTRGGGAYNEQYF | TGTGCCAGTACCCGCGGCGGGGGGGCCTACAATGAGCAGTACTTC
TRBJ2-5 | TRBD2 | TRBV27 | - | 15 | CASSLLAGGQEAQYF | TGTGCCAGCAGTTTACTCGCGGGGGGCCAAGAGGCCCAGTACTTC
TRBJ1-2 | - | TRBV6-1 | few | 15 | CASTPTQGSGYGYTF | TGTGCCAGCACCCCAACCCAGGGGTCAGGATATGGCTACACCTTC
TRBJ1-2 | TRBD1 | TRBV28 | - | 15 | CASSSGDREAYGYTF | TGTGCCAGCAGTTCTGGGGACAGGGAGGCCTATGGCTACACCTTC
TRBJ2-7 | - | TRBV18 | few | 15 | CASSYGQYLSYEQYF | TGTGCCAGCTCATACGGACAGTACCTCTCCTACGAGCAGTACTTC
TRBJ1-1 | - | TRBV3-1 | few | 14 | CASSQASPITEAFF | TGTGCCAGCAGCCAAGCTAGCCCGATCACTGAAGCTTTCTTT
TRBJ2-7 | TRBD2 | TRBV6-5 | - | 16 | CASSYSKAGRPYEQYF | TGTGCCAGCAGTTATTCAAAAGCGGGAAGGCCCTACGAGCAGTACTTC
TRBJ2-1 | - | TRBV5-1 | - | 13 | CASSLDYHNEQFF | TGCGCCAGCAGCTTGGACTACCACAATGAGCAGTTCTTC
TRBJ1-1 | TRBD1 | TRBV6-5 | - | 15 | CASSPEDRGNTEAFF | TGTGCCAGCAGCCCCGAGGACAGGGGGAACACTGAAGCTTTCTTT
TRBJ2-5 | - | TRBV2 | many | 13 | CASSEPLNNEQYF | TGTGCCAGCAGTGAACCACTAAACAATGAGCAGTACTTC
TRBJ1-6 | - | TRBV9 | few | 13 | CASSVQSNSPLHF | TGTGCCAGCAGCGTACAGAGTAATTCACCCCTCCACTTT
TRBJ2-5 | - | TRBV29-1 | many | 14 | CSVEDLDIQETQYF | TGCAGCGTTGAAGATCTTGACATCCAAGAGACCCAGTACTTC
TRBJ2-1 | - | TRBV6-5 | - | 13 | CASRIGTYNEQFF | TGTGCCAGCAGAATCGGGACGTACAATGAGCAGTTCTTC
TRBJ2-7 | - | TRBV28 | - | 15 | CASSSAGGGNYEQYF | TGTGCCAGCAGTTCGGCAGGCGGAGGGAACTACGAGCAGTACTTC
TRBJ2-3 | - | TRBV2 | - | 14 | CASGRGAFTDTQYF | TGTGCCAGCGGGAGGGGGGCCTTCACAGATACGCAGTATTTT
TRBJ2-7 | TRBD1 | TRBV5-1 | - | 15 | CASSSSDRGRYEQYF | TGCGCCAGCAGCTCCTCGGACAGGGGAAGATACGAGCAGTACTTC
TRBJ1-2 | - | TRBV20-1 | few | 11 | CSAPGTYGYTF | TGCAGTGCCCCGGGGACCTATGGCTACACCTTC
TRBJ2-5 | TRBD2 | TRBV9 | few | 17 | CASSPRASGGPDGTQYF | TGTGCCAGCAGCCCCCGGGCTAGCGGGGGGCCGGATGGGACCCAGTACTTC
TRBJ2-5 | TRBD1 | TRBV2 | - | 15 | CASSATGSREETQYF | TGTGCCAGCAGTGCGACAGGGAGTAGGGAGGAGACCCAGTACTTC
TRBJ1-2 | TRBD1 | TRBV6-5 | - | 13 | CASSDREAYGYTF | TGTGCCAGCAGTGACAGGGAAGCCTATGGCTACACCTTC
TRBJ1-3 | - | TRBV28 | - | 14 | CASSGGGIRVAIYF | TGTGCCAGCAGCGGAGGGGGAATTAGGGTCGCCATATATTTT
TRBJ1-2 | TRBD1 | TRBV7-2 | few | 13 | CATREGASYGYTF | TGTGCCACCCGAGAGGGGGCCAGCTATGGCTACACCTTC
TRBJ2-5 | - | TRBV12-3/TRBV12-4 | few | 14 | CASSLEQGGQTQYF | TGTGCCAGCAGTTTGGAGCAGGGGGGGCAGACCCAGTACTTC
TRBJ1-2 | - | TRBV20-1 | few | 17 | CSARDPWGPLINYGYTF | TGCAGTGCTAGAGATCCCTGGGGACCCCTTATTAACTATGGCTACACCTTC
TRBJ2-3 | TRBD2 | TRBV9 | - | 17 | CASSVGGGGQRGDTQYF | TGTGCCAGCAGCGTAGGGGGCGGGGGGCAACGGGGAGATACGCAGTATTTT
TRBJ1-4 | TRBD1 | TRBV20-1 | - | 13 | CSARTGRNEKLFF | TGCAGTGCACGGACAGGCCGTAATGAAAAACTGTTTTTT
TRBJ2-5 | - | TRBV10-3 | - | 17 | CAISESGGPTLVKTQYF | TGTGCCATCAGTGAGTCGGGCGGCCCCACGCTCGTGAAGACCCAGTACTTC
TRBJ2-7 | TRBD2 | TRBV20-1 | - | 17 | CSATATSGMKASYEQYF | TGCAGTGCTACCGCTACTAGCGGGATGAAAGCCTCCTACGAGCAGTACTTC